What follows are 8 T cell receptor beta chains derived from one specimen sequenced in a study of regulatory T cells in long-lasting Graves disease. Specified time point: newly diagnosed GD, antithyroid drugs for less than 3 months. PBMC-derived RNA was used for the TCR library. TCR beta libraries were built with iRepertoire HTBI primers and Arm-PCR of CDR3 regions. TCRdb reprocessed the multiplex PCR reads with MiXCR, giving one entry per CDR3 protein. Of 350,000 to 400,000 distinct CDR3 sequences in the sample, around a sixth were seen once. Sample: peripheral blood mononuclear cells (PBMCs), taken at new diagnosis, from a patient treated with antithyroid drugs. These receptors came from a female donor with Graves disease.

About this clonotype: One base separates it from a far larger clone, so it is likely a read error. The chain has TRBV2 and TRBJ2-7; D remains ambiguous. With 7 bases removed from V and 0 bases from J, the gap between germline ends came to 4 bases. Germline V gene sequence: CDR1 SNHLY, CDR2 FYNNEI. CDR3 length equals 11 residues. The CDR3 protein is CASTSSYEQYF. In DNA form, the CDR3 reads TGTGCCAGCACCTCCTCCTACGAGCAGTACTTC.

There are many counts of this clonotype. The V gene is TRBV28, the J gene TRBJ2-2; D is perhaps TRBD1 (5 bases). The CDR3 runs 15 residues. Deletions cut 1 base from V and 7 bases from J, with 13 bases between. Germline lookup yields CDR1 MDHEN and CDR2 SYDVKM. The CDR3 nucleotides read TGTGCCAGCAGTTTATTCGGCGACAGCCACGGGGAGCTGTTTTTT. Its translation: CASSLFGDSHGELFF.

This chain connects TRBV5-8 to TRBJ1-1; 8 nucleotides line up with TRBD1. This CDR3 has 15 amino acids. Germline trimming cut 4 bases from V and 5 bases from J; bases unmatched to any gene: 10. In germline, CDR1 is SGHTS, CDR2 YDEGEE. CDR3 nucleotide sequence: TGTGCCAGCAGCCGGACAGGGCTATGGGGGACTGAAGCTTTCTTT. This codes for CASSRTGLWGTEAFF.

Note on this clonotype: This could be a read error, since a much larger clone is one nucleotide away. The rearrangement links TRBV12-3 or TRBV12-4 to TRBJ1-2; D possibly corresponds to TRBD1 (6 bases). CDR3 length: 15 residues. V was cut by 6 bases and J by 8 bases, with 22 bases left in between. CDR3 protein: CASSLPRGASGGYTF. The CDR3 nucleotides are TGTGCCAGCAGCCTACCTCGGGGGGCGAGCGGAGGCTACACCTTC.

Comment on this clonotype: A read error may explain this, as a much larger clone is one base away. The chain combines TRBV20-1 with TRBJ1-1; D gene ambiguous. The CDR3 covers 13 residues. Germline-derived CDR1 and CDR2 are DFQATT and SNEGSKA (reference sequence). The V gene lost 1 base and the J gene lost 6 bases, with 12 bases spanning the gap. The DNA for the CDR3 is TGCAGTGCTAGAGGACGGGTACAAGCTGAAGCTTTCTTT. This translates into CSARGRVQAEAFF.

This clonotype was observed a handful of times. The V call is TRBV6-1, the J call TRBJ2-3, with TRBD2 identical over 9 bases. CDR3 length equals 17 residues. CDR1 is MNHNS, CDR2 SASEGT, per germline. V shed 6 bases and J 4 bases; nucleotides not matched to a gene: 14. CDR3 in amino acids: CASSPSRRAGGADTQYF. For the CDR3, the DNA is TGTGCCAGCAGCCCCTCCCGTAGGGCGGGGGGGGCAGATACGCAGTATTTT.

In the case of this clonotype: Just one base apart from a much larger clone, this may be a read error. This sequence joins TRBV7-2 and TRBJ2-7, with D possibly matching TRBD2 (5 bases). The germline V gene encodes CDR1 SGHTA and CDR2 FQGNSA. Trimming removed 4 bases from V and 7 bases from J, with 17 bases in between. This CDR3 is built from 14 residues. CDR3 nucleotide sequence: TGTGCCAGCAGCTCTCTGGCGTACACGGGGGAGCAGTACTTC. This translates into CASSSLAYTGEQYF.

Turning to this clonotype: This may arise from a read error, as a much more abundant clone is one base away. No conserved phenylalanine or tryptophan is present at the end of the CDR3, so a read error is the likely explanation. The chain employs TRBV13 and TRBJ2-7; D unclear. From germline, CDR1 is PRHDT and CDR2 FYEKMQ (reference sequence). V was shortened by 7 bases and J by 4 bases, with 23 bases between the two germline ends. The CDR3 consists of 16 residues. CDR3 residues: CASTRSGVPQQYEQYL. For the CDR3, the DNA is TGTGCCAGCACCCGCTCCGGTGTACCACAACAGTACGAGCAGTACCTC.